A selection of T cell receptor beta chains follows, all from one sample in a study of cytomegalovirus exposure and HLA in healthy donors. This table comes from immunoSEQ multiplex PCR, and its TCRdb copy is limited to in-frame clones, with some not included. This sample has about 130,000 clones; over 75% occur once, and the top ten carry over 4.5%. The sample taken for sequencing was PBMCs. The receptor set was obtained from a woman aged 40 to 50 in good health and CMV-seropositive. CDR3s include the opening cysteine and the closing phenylalanine or tryptophan. A D gene is named only where the DNA matches it firmly. Not all rows give a size; the values are once, few, many and, for expanded clones, a class.

d_gene: -
v_gene: TRBV27
j_gene: TRBJ2-7
abundance: -
CDR3aa: CASSPSPSYEQYF
CDR3nt: TGTGCCAGCAGTCCCTCCCCTTCCTACGAGCAGTACTTC

d_gene: -
v_gene: TRBV9
j_gene: TRBJ1-1
abundance: -
CDR3aa: CASSPTRREAEAFF
CDR3nt: TGTGCCAGCAGCCCCACGCGCAGGGAGGCTGAAGCTTTCTTT

d_gene: TRBD2
v_gene: TRBV7-3
j_gene: TRBJ2-1
abundance: -
CDR3aa: CASSKLPGLAALEEQFF
CDR3nt: TGTGCCAGCAGCAAGCTCCCGGGACTAGCGGCTCTAGAGGAGCAGTTCTTC

d_gene: -
v_gene: TRBV9
j_gene: TRBJ1-5
abundance: -
CDR3aa: CASSGRIDQPQHF
CDR3nt: TGTGCCAGCAGCGGGAGAATCGATCAGCCCCAGCATTTT

d_gene: -
v_gene: TRBV19
j_gene: TRBJ1-3
abundance: -
CDR3aa: CASSIRVSGNTIYF
CDR3nt: TGTGCCAGTAGTATTCGCGTATCTGGAAACACCATATATTTT

d_gene: TRBD1
v_gene: TRBV27
j_gene: TRBJ1-1
abundance: -
CDR3aa: CASSGTGGFEAFF
CDR3nt: TGTGCCAGCAGTGGGACAGGGGGATTTGAAGCTTTCTTT

d_gene: TRBD2
v_gene: TRBV5-1
j_gene: TRBJ2-3
abundance: -
CDR3aa: CASSLGGGGALTQYF
CDR3nt: TGCGCCAGCAGCTTGGGAGGCGGGGGGGCCCTTACGCAGTATTTT

d_gene: -
v_gene: TRBV28
j_gene: TRBJ2-5
abundance: -
CDR3aa: CASSPGQISKETQYF
CDR3nt: TGTGCCAGCAGTCCAGGACAAATATCTAAAGAGACCCAGTACTTC

d_gene: -
v_gene: TRBV27
j_gene: TRBJ2-1
abundance: -
CDR3aa: CASSPLISLSSYNEQFF
CDR3nt: TGTGCCAGCAGTCCCCTTATTAGTCTAAGCTCCTACAATGAGCAGTTCTTC

d_gene: -
v_gene: TRBV7-2
j_gene: TRBJ1-1
abundance: -
CDR3aa: CASSFGGQHRGEAFF
CDR3nt: TGTGCCAGCAGCTTCGGCGGACAGCACCGTGGTGAAGCTTTCTTT

d_gene: -
v_gene: TRBV5-3
j_gene: TRBJ2-2
abundance: -
CDR3aa: CARGGGGANTGELFF
CDR3nt: TGTGCCAGAGGGGGCGGGGGAGCGAACACCGGGGAGCTGTTTTTT

d_gene: -
v_gene: TRBV28
j_gene: TRBJ1-1
abundance: -
CDR3aa: CATRRGPGHTEAFF
CDR3nt: TGTGCCACCAGGCGGGGGCCAGGGCACACTGAAGCTTTCTTT

d_gene: -
v_gene: TRBV18
j_gene: TRBJ1-2
abundance: -
CDR3aa: CASSPPSGNDYGYTF
CDR3nt: TGTGCCAGCTCACCACCGTCGGGGAACGACTATGGCTACACCTTC

d_gene: TRBD1
v_gene: TRBV2
j_gene: TRBJ1-3
abundance: once
CDR3aa: CASSGQGSGNTIYF
CDR3nt: TGTGCCAGCAGTGGACAGGGCTCTGGAAACACCATATATTTT

d_gene: -
v_gene: TRBV19
j_gene: TRBJ2-1
abundance: -
CDR3aa: CASSIRGGSYNEQFF
CDR3nt: TGTGCCAGTAGTATAAGAGGGGGTTCCTACAATGAGCAGTTCTTC

d_gene: TRBD1
v_gene: TRBV19
j_gene: TRBJ1-1
abundance: once
CDR3aa: CASSSQGDTEAFF
CDR3nt: TGTGCCAGTAGTTCACAGGGGGACACTGAAGCTTTCTTT

d_gene: -
v_gene: TRBV7-8
j_gene: TRBJ1-1
abundance: -
CDR3aa: CASSLDGGHLNTEAFF
CDR3nt: TGTGCCAGCAGCTTAGATGGAGGGCATCTGAACACTGAAGCTTTCTTT

d_gene: TRBD1
v_gene: TRBV5-4
j_gene: TRBJ2-7
abundance: -
CDR3aa: CASSFDVLGQGREQYF
CDR3nt: TGTGCCAGCAGCTTTGACGTACTAGGACAGGGGAGGGAGCAGTACTTC

d_gene: TRBD2
v_gene: TRBV10-2
j_gene: TRBJ2-2
abundance: -
CDR3aa: CASSGLAGGTGELFF
CDR3nt: TGCGCCAGCAGTGGCCTAGCGGGGGGCACCGGGGAGCTGTTTTTT

d_gene: -
v_gene: TRBV10-3
j_gene: TRBJ1-1
abundance: -
CDR3aa: CAISERGTEAFF
CDR3nt: TGTGCCATCAGTGAGAGGGGCACTGAAGCTTTCTTT

d_gene: TRBD2
v_gene: TRBV15
j_gene: TRBJ2-3
abundance: -
CDR3aa: CATSRVGTSGADTQYF
CDR3nt: TGTGCCACCAGCAGAGTTGGGACTAGCGGCGCAGATACGCAGTATTTT

d_gene: -
v_gene: TRBV6-1
j_gene: TRBJ2-3
abundance: -
CDR3aa: CASSERGRTTDTQYF
CDR3nt: TGTGCCAGCAGTGAACGGGGTAGGACCACAGATACGCAGTATTTT

d_gene: TRBD1
v_gene: TRBV9
j_gene: TRBJ1-6
abundance: -
CDR3aa: CASSVSGTGLDSPLHF
CDR3nt: TGTGCCAGCAGCGTGTCCGGGACAGGGTTAGATTCACCCCTCCACTTT

d_gene: TRBD2
v_gene: TRBV7-2
j_gene: TRBJ2-3
abundance: -
CDR3aa: CASSYTSAFTDTQYF
CDR3nt: TGTGCCAGCAGCTATACTAGCGCCTTCACAGATACGCAGTATTTT

d_gene: -
v_gene: TRBV7-2
j_gene: TRBJ2-5
abundance: -
CDR3aa: CASSLEGSIQETQYF
CDR3nt: TGTGCCAGCAGCTTGGAGGGGTCTATCCAAGAGACCCAGTACTTC

d_gene: TRBD2
v_gene: TRBV7-6
j_gene: TRBJ2-1
abundance: -
CDR3aa: CASSLNEGGRPSDEQFF
CDR3nt: TGTGCCAGCAGCTTAAACGAAGGCGGGAGGCCCAGCGATGAGCAGTTCTTC

d_gene: TRBD2
v_gene: TRBV5-1
j_gene: TRBJ2-7
abundance: -
CDR3aa: CASSFSATSGNYEQYF
CDR3nt: TGCGCCAGCAGCTTTTCAGCGACTAGCGGAAACTACGAGCAGTACTTC

d_gene: -
v_gene: TRBV27
j_gene: TRBJ2-7
abundance: -
CDR3aa: CASSLQGPSYEQYF
CDR3nt: TGTGCCAGCAGTTTACAGGGTCCCTCCTACGAGCAGTACTTC

d_gene: TRBD1
v_gene: TRBV9
j_gene: TRBJ2-5
abundance: few
CDR3aa: CASSVVGGPGHQETQYF
CDR3nt: TGTGCCAGCAGCGTAGTAGGGGGCCCCGGACACCAAGAGACCCAGTACTTC

d_gene: -
v_gene: TRBV15
j_gene: TRBJ1-5
abundance: -
CDR3aa: CATSFSGGQQPQHF
CDR3nt: TGTGCCACCAGCTTTTCGGGGGGTCAGCAGCCCCAGCATTTT

d_gene: -
v_gene: TRBV4-3
j_gene: TRBJ2-3
abundance: -
CDR3aa: CASSQLTGGTQYF
CDR3nt: TGCGCCAGCAGCCAACTGACAGGCGGTACGCAGTATTTT

d_gene: -
v_gene: TRBV11-2
j_gene: TRBJ2-1
abundance: once
CDR3aa: CASSLLTPPRQENEQFF
CDR3nt: TGTGCCAGCAGTCTACTTACCCCCCCTAGACAGGAAAATGAGCAGTTCTTC

d_gene: TRBD1
v_gene: TRBV5-1
j_gene: TRBJ1-4
abundance: -
CDR3aa: CASRRDRGTNEKLFF
CDR3nt: TGCGCCAGCCGGCGCGACAGGGGAACTAATGAAAAACTGTTTTTT

d_gene: -
v_gene: TRBV5-4
j_gene: TRBJ2-1
abundance: -
CDR3aa: CASSSTRCEQFF
CDR3nt: TGTGCCAGCAGCTCGACACGGTGTGAGCAGTTCTTC

d_gene: -
v_gene: TRBV4-2
j_gene: TRBJ1-1
abundance: -
CDR3aa: CASSQGQKNTEAFF
CDR3nt: TGTGCCAGCAGCCAGGGGCAGAAGAACACTGAAGCTTTCTTT

d_gene: -
v_gene: TRBV5-4
j_gene: TRBJ2-5
abundance: -
CDR3aa: CASSLEGRETQYF
CDR3nt: TGTGCCAGCAGCTTGGAAGGGAGGGAGACCCAGTACTTC

d_gene: -
v_gene: TRBV7-8
j_gene: TRBJ2-7
abundance: -
CDR3aa: CASSPLREQYF
CDR3nt: TGTGCCAGCAGCCCCCTCCGCGAGCAGTACTTC